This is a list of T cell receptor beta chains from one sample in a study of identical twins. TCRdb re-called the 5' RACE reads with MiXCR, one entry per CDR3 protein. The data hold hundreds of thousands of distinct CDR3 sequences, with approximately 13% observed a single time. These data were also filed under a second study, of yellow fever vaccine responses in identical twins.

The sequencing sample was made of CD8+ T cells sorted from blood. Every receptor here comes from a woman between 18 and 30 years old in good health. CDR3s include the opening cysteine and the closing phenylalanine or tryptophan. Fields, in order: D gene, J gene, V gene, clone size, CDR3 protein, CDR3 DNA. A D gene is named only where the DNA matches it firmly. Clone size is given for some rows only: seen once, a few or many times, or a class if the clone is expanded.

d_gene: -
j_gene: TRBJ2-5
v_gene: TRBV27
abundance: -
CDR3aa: CASSPRDTLETQYF
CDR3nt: TGTGCCAGCAGTCCCCGGGACACTTTAGAGACCCAGTACTTC

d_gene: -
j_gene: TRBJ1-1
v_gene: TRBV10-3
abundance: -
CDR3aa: CAISEFYGDTEAFF
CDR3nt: TGTGCCATCAGTGAATTTTACGGCGACACTGAAGCTTTCTTT

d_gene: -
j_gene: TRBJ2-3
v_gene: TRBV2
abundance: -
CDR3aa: CASSEAAATPTDTQYF
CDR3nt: TGTGCCAGCAGTGAAGCAGCGGCAACACCCACAGATACGCAGTATTTT

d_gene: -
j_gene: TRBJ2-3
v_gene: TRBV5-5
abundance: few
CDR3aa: CASSRTTPLTQYF
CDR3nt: TGTGCCAGCAGCCGAACCACCCCTTTGACGCAGTATTTT

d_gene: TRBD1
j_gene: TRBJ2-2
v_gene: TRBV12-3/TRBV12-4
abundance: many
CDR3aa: CASSPVQGFGELFF
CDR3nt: TGTGCCAGCAGTCCAGTACAGGGGTTCGGGGAGCTGTTTTTT

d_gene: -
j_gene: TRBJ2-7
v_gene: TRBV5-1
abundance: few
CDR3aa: CASSLPGLAGAPYEQYF
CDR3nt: TGCGCCAGCAGCCTCCCGGGACTGGCGGGGGCACCCTACGAGCAGTACTTC

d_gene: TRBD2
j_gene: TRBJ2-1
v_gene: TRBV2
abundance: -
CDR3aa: CASSASLAGINEQFF
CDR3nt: TGTGCCAGCAGTGCGTCACTAGCGGGGATAAATGAGCAGTTCTTC

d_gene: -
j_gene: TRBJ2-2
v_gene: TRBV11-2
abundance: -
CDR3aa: CASSIEGGGELFF
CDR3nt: TGTGCCAGCAGCATAGAAGGTGGCGGGGAGCTGTTTTTT

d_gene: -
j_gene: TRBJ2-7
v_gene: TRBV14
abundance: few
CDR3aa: CASSQDQGFYEQYF
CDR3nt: TGTGCCAGCAGCCAAGATCAGGGGTTCTACGAGCAGTACTTC

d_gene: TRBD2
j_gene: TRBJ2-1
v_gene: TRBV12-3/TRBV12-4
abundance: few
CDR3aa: CASSQTSGSGEQFF
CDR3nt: TGTGCCAGCAGCCAGACTAGCGGGAGCGGTGAGCAGTTCTTC

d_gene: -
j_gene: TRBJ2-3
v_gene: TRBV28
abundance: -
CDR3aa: CASSRPSDTVDTQYF
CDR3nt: TGTGCCAGCAGCCGCCCTTCGGACACTGTAGATACGCAGTATTTT

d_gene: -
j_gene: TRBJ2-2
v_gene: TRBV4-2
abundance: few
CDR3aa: CASSPGASGKNGELFF
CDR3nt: TGTGCCAGCAGCCCAGGGGCAAGCGGGAAGAACGGGGAGCTGTTTTTT

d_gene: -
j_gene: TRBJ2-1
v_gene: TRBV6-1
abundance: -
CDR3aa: CASSEVLPSAAYNEQFF
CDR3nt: TGTGCCAGCAGTGAAGTACTACCTAGCGCGGCCTACAATGAGCAGTTCTTC

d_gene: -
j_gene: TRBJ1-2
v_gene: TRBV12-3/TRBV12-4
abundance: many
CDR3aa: CASSLGVGAYGYTF
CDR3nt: TGTGCCAGCAGTTTGGGCGTGGGGGCCTATGGCTACACCTTC

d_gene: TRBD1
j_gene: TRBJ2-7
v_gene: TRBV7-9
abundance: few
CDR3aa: CASSLPGQPIYEQYF
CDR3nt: TGTGCCAGCAGCTTACCGGGACAGCCGATCTACGAGCAGTACTTC

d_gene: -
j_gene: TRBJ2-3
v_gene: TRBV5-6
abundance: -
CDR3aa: CASSFPWGSQGLTQYF
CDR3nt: TGTGCCAGCAGCTTTCCGTGGGGGTCTCAGGGGTTGACGCAGTATTTT

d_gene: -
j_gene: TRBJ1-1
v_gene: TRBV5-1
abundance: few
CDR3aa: CASSAEFWGQNTEAFF
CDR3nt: TGCGCCAGCAGCGCGGAGTTTTGGGGTCAGAACACTGAAGCTTTCTTT

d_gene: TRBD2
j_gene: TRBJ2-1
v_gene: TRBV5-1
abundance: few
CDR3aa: CASHLAGEGNEQFF
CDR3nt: TGCGCCAGCCACCTAGCGGGAGAGGGCAATGAGCAGTTCTTC

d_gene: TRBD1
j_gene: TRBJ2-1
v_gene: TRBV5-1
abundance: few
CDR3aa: CASGQGSDEQFF
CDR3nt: TGCGCCAGCGGACAGGGCTCGGATGAGCAGTTCTTC

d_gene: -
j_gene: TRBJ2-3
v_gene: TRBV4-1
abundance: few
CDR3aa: CASSQGSSTDTQYF
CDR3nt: TGCGCCAGCAGCCAAGGATCGAGCACAGATACGCAGTATTTT

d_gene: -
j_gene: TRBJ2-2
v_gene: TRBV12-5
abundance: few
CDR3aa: CASGLGQNTGELFF
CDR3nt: TGTGCTAGTGGTTTGGGACAGAACACCGGGGAGCTGTTTTTT

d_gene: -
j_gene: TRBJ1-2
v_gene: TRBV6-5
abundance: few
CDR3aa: CASSYEGGFYGYTF
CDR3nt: TGTGCCAGCAGTTACGAGGGCGGATTCTATGGCTACACCTTC

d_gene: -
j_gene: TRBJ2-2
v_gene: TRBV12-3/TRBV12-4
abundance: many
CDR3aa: CASSPGGTGNTGELFF
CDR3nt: TGTGCCAGCAGTCCCGGGGGGACAGGGAACACCGGGGAGCTGTTTTTT

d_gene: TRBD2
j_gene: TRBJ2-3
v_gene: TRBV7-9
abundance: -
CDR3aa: CASSKGDSGLGADTQYF
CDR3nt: TGTGCCAGCAGCAAGGGGGATTCGGGACTAGGGGCAGATACGCAGTATTTT

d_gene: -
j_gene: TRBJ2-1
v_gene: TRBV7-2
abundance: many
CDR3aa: CASSLNRNNEQFF
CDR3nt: TGTGCCAGCAGCTTAAACAGGAACAATGAGCAGTTCTTC

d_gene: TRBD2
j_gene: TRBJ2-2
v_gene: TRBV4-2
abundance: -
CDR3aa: CASSPRLAGVNTGELFF
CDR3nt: TGTGCCAGCAGCCCGAGACTAGCGGGAGTTAACACCGGGGAGCTGTTTTTT

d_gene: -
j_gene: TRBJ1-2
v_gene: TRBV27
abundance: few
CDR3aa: CASSLGFTGDYGYTF
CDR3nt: TGTGCCAGCAGTTTGGGTTTCACGGGAGACTATGGCTACACCTTC

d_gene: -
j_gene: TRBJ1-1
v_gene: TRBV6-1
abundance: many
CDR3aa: CASSDRENTEAFF
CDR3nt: TGTGCCAGCAGTGACAGGGAAAACACTGAAGCTTTCTTT

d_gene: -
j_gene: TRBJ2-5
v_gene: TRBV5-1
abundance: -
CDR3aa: CASSEDLGQETQYF
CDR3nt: TGCGCCAGCAGCGAGGATCTGGGTCAAGAGACCCAGTACTTC

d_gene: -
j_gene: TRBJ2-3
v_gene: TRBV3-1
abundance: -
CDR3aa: CASSLKGEWDTDTQYF
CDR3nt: TGTGCCAGCAGCCTGAAGGGGGAGTGGGACACAGATACGCAGTATTTT

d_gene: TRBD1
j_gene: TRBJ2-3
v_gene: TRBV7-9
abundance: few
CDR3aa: CASSREDRWTDTQYF
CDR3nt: TGTGCCAGCAGCCGAGAGGACAGGTGGACAGATACGCAGTATTTT

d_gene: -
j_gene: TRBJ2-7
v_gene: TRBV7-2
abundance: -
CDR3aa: CASSLGPFSSYEQYF
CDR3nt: TGTGCCAGCAGCTTGGGGCCGTTCAGCTCCTACGAGCAGTACTTC

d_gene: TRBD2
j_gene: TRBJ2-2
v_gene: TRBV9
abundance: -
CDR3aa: CASSGLTSGSAGELFF
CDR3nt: TGTGCCAGCAGCGGACTAACTAGCGGGAGCGCCGGGGAGCTGTTTTTT

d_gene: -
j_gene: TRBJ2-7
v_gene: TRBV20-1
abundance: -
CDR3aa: CSARGTGYEQYF
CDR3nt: TGCAGTGCTAGGGGTACGGGGTACGAGCAGTACTTC

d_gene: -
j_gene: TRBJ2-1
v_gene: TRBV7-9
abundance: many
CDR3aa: CASSSPPGSSYNEQFF
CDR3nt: TGTGCCAGCAGCTCCCCTCCGGGGAGCTCCTACAATGAGCAGTTCTTC

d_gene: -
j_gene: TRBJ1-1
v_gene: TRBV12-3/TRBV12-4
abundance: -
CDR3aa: CASETGTAEAFF
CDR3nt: TGTGCCAGCGAAACCGGGACGGCAGAAGCTTTCTTT

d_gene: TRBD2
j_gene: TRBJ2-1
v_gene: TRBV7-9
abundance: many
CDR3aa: CASSPGLVPNEQFF
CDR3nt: TGTGCCAGCAGCCCGGGACTAGTACCCAATGAGCAGTTCTTC

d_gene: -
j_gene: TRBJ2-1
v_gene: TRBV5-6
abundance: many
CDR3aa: CASSFGDNEQFF
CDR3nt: TGTGCCAGCAGTTTTGGGGACAATGAGCAGTTCTTC

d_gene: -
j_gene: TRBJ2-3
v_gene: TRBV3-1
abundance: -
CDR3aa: CASSQLRDTSTDTQYF
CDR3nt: TGTGCCAGCAGCCAGCTCCGGGACACTAGCACAGATACGCAGTATTTT

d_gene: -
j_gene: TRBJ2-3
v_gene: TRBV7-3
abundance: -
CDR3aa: CASSLYAGKSDTQYF
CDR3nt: TGTGCCAGCAGCTTATATGCGGGAAAATCAGATACGCAGTATTTT

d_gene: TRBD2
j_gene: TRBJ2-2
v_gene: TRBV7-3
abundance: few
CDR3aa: CASSFHLADANTGELFF
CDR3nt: TGTGCCAGCAGCTTCCACCTAGCGGATGCGAACACCGGGGAGCTGTTTTTT

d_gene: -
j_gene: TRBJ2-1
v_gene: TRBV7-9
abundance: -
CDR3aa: CASSPRADGYNEQFF
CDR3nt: TGTGCCAGCAGCCCCCGAGCCGACGGGTACAATGAGCAGTTCTTC

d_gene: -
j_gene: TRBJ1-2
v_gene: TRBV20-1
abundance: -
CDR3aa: CSAPPAGYGYTF
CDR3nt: TGCAGTGCTCCCCCGGCGGGGTATGGCTACACCTTC

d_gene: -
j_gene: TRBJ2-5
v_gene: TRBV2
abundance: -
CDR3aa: CASSESGQGSRLWEETQYF
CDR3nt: TGTGCCAGCAGTGAAAGCGGTCAGGGGTCCCGACTTTGGGAAGAGACCCAGTACTTC

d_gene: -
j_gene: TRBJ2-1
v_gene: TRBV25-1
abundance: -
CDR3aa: CASSESITGEQFF
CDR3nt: TGTGCCAGCAGTGAATCTATCACGGGTGAGCAGTTCTTC

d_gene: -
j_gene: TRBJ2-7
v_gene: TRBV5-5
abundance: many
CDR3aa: CASSLDRNYEQYF
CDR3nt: TGTGCCAGCAGCTTGGACAGAAACTACGAGCAGTACTTC

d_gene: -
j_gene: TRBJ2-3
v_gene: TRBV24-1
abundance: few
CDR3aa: CATSDFLRAPDTQYF
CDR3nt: TGTGCCACCAGTGATTTCCTCAGGGCGCCGGATACGCAGTATTTT

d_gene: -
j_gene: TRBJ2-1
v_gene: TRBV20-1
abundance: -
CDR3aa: CSARAGSYNEQFF
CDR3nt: TGCAGTGCTAGAGCAGGTAGCTACAATGAGCAGTTCTTC

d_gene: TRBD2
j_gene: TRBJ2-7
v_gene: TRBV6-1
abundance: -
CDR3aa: CASRDLLKRGIYEQYF
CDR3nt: TGTGCCAGCAGGGACCTCCTTAAGCGGGGGATCTACGAGCAGTACTTC

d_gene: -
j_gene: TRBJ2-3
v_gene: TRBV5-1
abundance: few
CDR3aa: CASSYAGRVPDTQYF
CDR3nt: TGCGCCAGCAGCTACGCGGGTAGGGTACCAGATACGCAGTATTTT

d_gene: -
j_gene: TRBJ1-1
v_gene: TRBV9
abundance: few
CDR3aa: CASSPPRGTEAFF
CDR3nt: TGTGCCAGCAGCCCACCCAGGGGCACTGAAGCTTTCTTT

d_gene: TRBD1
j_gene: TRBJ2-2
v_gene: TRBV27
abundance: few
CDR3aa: CARGGQGAWGELFF
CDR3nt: TGTGCCAGGGGAGGACAGGGGGCATGGGGGGAGCTGTTTTTT

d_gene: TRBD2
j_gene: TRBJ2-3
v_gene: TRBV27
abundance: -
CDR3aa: CASSLWGGDTQYF
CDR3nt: TGTGCCAGCAGTTTGTGGGGGGGGGATACGCAGTATTTT

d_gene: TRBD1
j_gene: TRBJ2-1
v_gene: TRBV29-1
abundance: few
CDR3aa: CSVPGQGASDEQFF
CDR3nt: TGCAGCGTCCCGGGACAGGGGGCTTCGGATGAGCAGTTCTTC

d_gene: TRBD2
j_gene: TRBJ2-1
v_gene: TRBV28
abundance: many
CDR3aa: CASSVPTSGTYNEQFF
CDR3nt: TGTGCCAGCAGTGTGCCGACTAGCGGGACTTACAATGAGCAGTTCTTC

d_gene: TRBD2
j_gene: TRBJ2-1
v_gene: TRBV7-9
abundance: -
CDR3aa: CASSPSSGSGENEQFF
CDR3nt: TGTGCCAGCAGCCCCTCAAGCGGGAGCGGGGAAAATGAGCAGTTCTTC

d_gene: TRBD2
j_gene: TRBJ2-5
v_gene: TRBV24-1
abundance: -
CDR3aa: CATSPGTSGGQETQYF
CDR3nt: TGTGCCACCAGCCCCGGGACTAGCGGAGGACAAGAGACCCAGTACTTC

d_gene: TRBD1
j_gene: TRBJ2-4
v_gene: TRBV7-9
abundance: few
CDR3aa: CASSFRPGTGENIQYF
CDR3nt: TGTGCCAGCAGCTTTCGGCCCGGGACAGGTGAAAACATTCAGTACTTC

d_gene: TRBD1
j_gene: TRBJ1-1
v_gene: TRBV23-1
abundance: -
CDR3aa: CASSQLATGENTEAFF
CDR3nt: TGCGCCAGCAGTCAACTCGCGACAGGGGAGAACACTGAAGCTTTCTTT

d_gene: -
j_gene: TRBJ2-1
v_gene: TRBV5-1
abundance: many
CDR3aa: CASSLNNEQFF
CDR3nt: TGTGCCAGCAGCTTAAACAATGAGCAGTTCTTC